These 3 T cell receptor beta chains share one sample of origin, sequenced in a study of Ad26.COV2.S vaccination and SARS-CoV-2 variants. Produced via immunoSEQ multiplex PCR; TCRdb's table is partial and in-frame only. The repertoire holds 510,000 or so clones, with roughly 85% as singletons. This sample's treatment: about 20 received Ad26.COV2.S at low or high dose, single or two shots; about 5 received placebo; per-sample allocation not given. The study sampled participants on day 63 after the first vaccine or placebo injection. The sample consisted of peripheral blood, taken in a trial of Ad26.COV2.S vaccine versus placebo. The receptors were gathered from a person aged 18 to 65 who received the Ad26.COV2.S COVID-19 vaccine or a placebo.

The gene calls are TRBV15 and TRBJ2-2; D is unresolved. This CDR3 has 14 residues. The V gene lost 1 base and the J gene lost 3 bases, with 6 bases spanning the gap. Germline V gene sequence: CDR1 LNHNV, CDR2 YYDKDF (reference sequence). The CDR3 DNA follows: TGTGCCACCAGCAGAGGGGTGGACACCGGGGAGCTGTTTTTT. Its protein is CATSRGVDTGELFF.

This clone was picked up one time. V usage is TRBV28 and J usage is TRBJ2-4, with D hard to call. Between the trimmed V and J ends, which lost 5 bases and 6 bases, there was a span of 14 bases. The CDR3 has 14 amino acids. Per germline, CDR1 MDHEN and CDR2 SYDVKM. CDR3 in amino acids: CASSPPSVGNIQYF. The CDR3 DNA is TGTGCCAGCAGTCCCCCCTCGGTGGGAAACATTCAGTACTTC.

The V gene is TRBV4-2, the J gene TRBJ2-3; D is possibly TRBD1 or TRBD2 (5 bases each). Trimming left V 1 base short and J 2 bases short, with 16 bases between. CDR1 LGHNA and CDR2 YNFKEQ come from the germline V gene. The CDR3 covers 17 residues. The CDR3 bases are TGTGCCAGCAGCCAAGGTGGACCTGGGGGAAACACAGATACGCAGTATTTT. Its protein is CASSQGGPGGNTDTQYF.